This entry lists 14 T cell receptor beta chains sequenced from one sample in a study of blood T cell repertoires in COVID-19. Only in-frame clones appear in the TCRdb table, and some are missing; sequencing was by immunoSEQ multiplex PCR. The data contain a few hundred thousand clones, under 90% of them singletons. The sample taken for sequencing was PBMCs or T cells enriched from blood (not recorded which). These receptors came from a man aged 30 to 39 who had recovered from COVID-19.

The chain employs TRBV6-4 and TRBJ2-1; TRBD1 agrees at 8 bases. Trimming cost V 7 bases and J 5 bases; bases outside gene matches: 10. Germline values: CDR1 MRHNA, CDR2 SNTAGT. The CDR3 has 15 amino acids. The DNA for the CDR3 is TGTGCCAGCATCCGACAGGGGTTTTCCCACAATGAGCAGTTCTTC. This gives the protein CASIRQGFSHNEQFF.

This chain uses TRBV20-1 with TRBJ2-1, with a possible D match to TRBD1 (6 bases). Germline-derived CDR1 and CDR2 are DFQATT and SNEGSKA (reference sequence). This CDR3 comprises 11 residues. V was clipped by 5 bases and J by 15 bases, with 17 bases between them. The CDR3 DNA is TGCAGTGCTCCTGGGCAGGGGCCTGGGTTCTTC. Translated, it gives CSAPGQGPGFF.

The V call is TRBV5-6, the J call TRBJ1-3; 7 bases match TRBD1. The CDR3 consists of 17 residues. J was trimmed by 1 base and V by 2 bases; bases with no gene match: 9. Per germline, CDR1 SGHDT and CDR2 YYEEEE. The CDR3 here is CASSLMSGGVSGNTIYF. The CDR3 DNA follows: TGTGCCAGCAGCTTAATGTCAGGGGGAGTTTCTGGAAACACCATATATTTT.

The chain couples TRBV5-6 to TRBJ1-6; D gene uncertain. The ends were cut back, 3 bases at V and 7 bases at J, with 5 bases in the middle. Germline V lookup: CDR1 SGHDT, CDR2 YYEEEE. The CDR3 has 12 amino acids. The chain's CDR3 is CASSSRNSPLHF. The CDR3 DNA reads as TGTGCCAGCAGCTCGCGGAATTCACCCCTCCACTTT.

This chain links TRBV7-8 with TRBJ1-2; D gene uncertain. V lost 4 bases and J 3 bases, leaving 18 bases between the germline ends. The CDR3 sequence is 16 residues long. Germline V lookup: CDR1 SGHVS, CDR2 FQNEAQ. DNA for the CDR3: TGTGCCAGCAGCTCATTTAGTAGCGGGGTAGACTATGGCTACACCTTC. As protein: CASSSFSSGVDYGYTF.

The chain uses TRBV6-6 and TRBJ1-3; D is undetermined. The V gene lost 2 bases and the J gene lost 0 bases, with 8 bases spanning the gap. Looked up from germline, CDR1 is MNHNY and CDR2 is SVGAGI (reference sequence). CDR3 size: 15 residues. The DNA for the CDR3 is TGTGCCAGCAGTTACGAGGCAGCCTCTGGAAACACCATATATTTT. Its translation is CASSYEAASGNTIYF.

This sequence joins TRBV7-2 and TRBJ2-2; D is uncertain. V was cut by 5 bases and J by 9 bases, with 10 bases left in between. CDR1 is SGHTA and CDR2 is FQGNSA in the germline V gene. This CDR3 has 12 amino acids. The CDR3 sequence: CASSPGRRELFF. The CDR3 DNA is TGTGCCAGCAGCCCAGGCCGCAGGGAGCTGTTTTTT. Full variable domain (missing parts from reference TRBV7-2 and TRBJ2-2): GAGVSQSPSNKVTEKGKDVELRCDPISGHTALYWYRQSLGQGLEFLIYFQGNSAPDKSGLPSDRFSAERTGGSVSTLTIQRTQQEDSAVYLCASSPGRRELFFGEGSRLTVL.

This clone was detected only a few times. The V call is TRBV6-5, the J call TRBJ1-2; 11 bases line up with TRBD1. The V gene's germline CDR1 is MNHEY and CDR2 SVGAGI. Trimming removed 6 bases from V and 2 bases from J; junction bases left unmatched: 5. This CDR3 is built from 15 residues. The CDR3 nucleotides read TGTGCCAGCAGAGTCAGGACAGGGGGCAACTATGGCTACACCTTC. Residues: CASRVRTGGNYGYTF.

The chain combines TRBV7-2 with TRBJ2-7; TRBD2 aligns across 8 bases. Losses at the gene ends were 5 bases for V and 2 bases for J; bases not matched to a gene: 8. Per the germline V gene, CDR1 is SGHTA and CDR2 is FQGNSA. There are 15 residues in the CDR3. The CDR3 region has the DNA TGTGCCAGCAGCGAAGACTGGCGGGAGGCCTACGAGCAGTACTTC. The encoded protein is CASSEDWREAYEQYF.

This chain joins TRBV28 and TRBJ2-1, with a possible D match to TRBD2 (7 bases). Germline V gene data show CDR1 as MDHEN and CDR2 as SYDVKM. The CDR3 sequence is 15 residues long. Trimming removed 2 bases at V and 0 bases at J, with 8 bases between. CDR3 coding DNA: TGTGCCAGCAGTTTAGCGGGGGCCTCCTACAATGAGCAGTTCTTC. It encodes CASSLAGASYNEQFF.

This clone was counted between two and nine times. The genes are TRBV6-6 and TRBJ1-6; D gene unclear. Germline lookup yields CDR1 MNHNY and CDR2 SVGAGI (reference sequence). The CDR3 loop spans 15 amino acids. Trimming removed 2 bases at V and 7 bases at J, with 12 bases between. For the CDR3, the DNA is TGTGCCAGCAGTTACGGCATTTTTCCGAATTCACCCCTCCACTTT. Translation: CASSYGIFPNSPLHF.

V and J are TRBV2 and TRBJ2-7; 7 positions agree with TRBD1. V lost 6 bases and J lost 3; bases outside the gene matches: 11. The CDR3 has 15 amino acids. The germline V gene encodes CDR1 SNHLY and CDR2 FYNNEI. The CDR3 spells CASSEPGQNFYEQYF. The CDR3 coding sequence is TGTGCCAGCAGCGAGCCGGGACAGAACTTCTACGAGCAGTACTTC. The full variable domain, rest sourced from reference TRBV2 and TRBJ2-7, is EPEVTQTPSHQVTQMGQEVILRCVPISNHLYFYWYRQILGQKVEFLVSFYNNEISEKSEIFDDQFSVERPDGSNFTLKIRSTKLEDSAMYFCASSEPGQNFYEQYFGPGTRLTVT.

The V gene is TRBV25-1, the J gene TRBJ1-1; D call uncertain. Deletions cut 9 bases from V and 1 base from J, with 9 bases between. This CDR3 is 12 amino acids long. Germline assignment: CDR1 MGHDK and CDR2 SYGVNS. This chain's CDR3 is CASSYSNTEAFF. The CDR3 DNA follows: TGTGCCAGTTCCTACTCGAACACTGAAGCTTTCTTT.

The gene calls are TRBV7-9 and TRBJ2-3; no reliable D call. The CDR3 runs 14 residues. The germline CDR1 and CDR2 sequences are SEHNR and FQNEAQ (reference sequence). The V end lost 1 base, the J end lost 2 bases, and 7 bases lay between the germline ends. The CDR3: CASSLGVTTDTQYF. CDR3 nucleotides: TGTGCCAGCAGCTTAGGAGTAACCACAGATACGCAGTATTTT.